This T cell receptor beta chain came from a study of control samples from healthy donors and cancer patients. The data were produced by immunoSEQ multiplex PCR, yet TCRdb's version contains in-frame clones alone and is incomplete. The data contain about 86,000 clones, roughly nine tenths of them singletons. Between the trimmed V and J ends, which lost 1 base and 7 bases, there was a span of 11 bases. The CDR3 contains 15 residues. Looked up from germline, CDR1 is ENHRY and CDR2 is SYGVKD. The genes are TRBV10-3 and TRBJ1-6; D remains unclear. Specimen: PBMCs. The TCR was taken from a woman aged 50 to 60 with colorectal cancer. The CDR3 sequence is CAISELGSGNSPLHF. CDR3 nucleotide sequence: TGTGCCATCAGTGAGTTAGGGAGTGGGAATTCACCCCTCCACTTT.